The 11 T cell receptor beta chains listed next were all sequenced from one sample in a study of cytomegalovirus exposure and HLA in healthy donors. Both 60 Vbeta primers and 13 Jbeta primers went into the PCR. Repertoires were generated with immunoSEQ multiplex PCR, while TCRdb's copy carries only in-frame clones and drops some. The repertoire holds around 120,000 clones, with around 80% as singletons. The sequenced material came from PBMCs. The receptors shown here come from a boy under 10 years old in good health and CMV-seronegative.

This rearrangement joins TRBV18 to TRBJ1-4; D gene uncertain. Trimming cost V 3 bases and J 4 bases, with 12 bases left between them. Per germline, CDR1 KGHSH and CDR2 LQKENI. This CDR3 has 15 residues. CDR3 coding DNA: TGTGCCAGCTCACCTCCCGGGAGAGGTAATGAAAAACTGTTTTTT. This sequence encodes CASSPPGRGNEKLFF.

The chain links TRBV19 to TRBJ2-5; D is undetermined. Germline CDR1 LNHDA, CDR2 SQIVND (reference sequence). Trimming removed 3 bases from V and 2 bases from J, with 4 bases in between. The CDR3 has 12 residues. CDR3 protein: CASSISQETQYF. The CDR3 nucleotides are TGTGCCAGTAGTATTTCGCAAGAGACCCAGTACTTC.

The genes are TRBV13 and TRBJ1-6; D gene unclear. V was pared by 5 bases and J by 7 bases, with 12 bases between. This CDR3 is built from 14 residues. Per the germline V gene, CDR1 is PRHDT and CDR2 is FYEKMQ (reference sequence). The CDR3: CASSGSLPNSPLHF. The CDR3, as DNA: TGTGCCAGCAGCGGTAGCCTTCCGAATTCACCCCTCCACTTT. The variable domain in full, completed from reference TRBV13 and TRBJ1-6, reads AAGVIQSPRHLIKEKRETATLKCYPIPRHDTVYWYQQGPGQDPQFLISFYEKMQSDKGSIPDRFSAQQFSDYHSELNMSSLELGDSALYFCASSGSLPNSPLHFGNGTRLTVT.

This clone was seen only a few times. V is TRBV27 and J is TRBJ1-4, with D possibly being TRBD1 (6 bases). The length of the CDR3 is 14 residues. In germline, CDR1 is MNHEY, CDR2 SMNVEV (reference sequence). V lost 7 bases, J lost 2 bases, and 11 bases lay in between. In DNA form, the CDR3 reads TGTGCCAGCACCTGGACAGCTACTAATGAAAAACTGTTTTTT. Translated: CASTWTATNEKLFF.

The chain links TRBV5-1 to TRBJ2-7; D is perhaps TRBD1 (6 bases). The CDR3 has 14 residues. Germline assignment: CDR1 SGHRS and CDR2 YFSETQ. V was cut by 4 bases and J by 5 bases, with 16 bases left in between. CDR3 bases: TGCGCCAGCAGCGCTGACAGGCTGAAGGACGAGCAGTACTTC. Protein sequence: CASSADRLKDEQYF. The full variable domain, its missing parts supplied by reference TRBV5-1 and TRBJ2-7, is KAGVTQTPRYLIKTRGQQVTLSCSPISGHRSVSWYQQTPGQGLQFLFEYFSETQRNKGNFPGRFSGRQFSNSRSEMNVSTLELGDSALYLCASSADRLKDEQYFGPGTRLTVT.

This chain links TRBV4-2 with TRBJ2-2, with TRBD2 matching 8 bases. J gave up 3 bases and V 3 bases, and 9 bases lay outside the gene matches. The CDR3 length is 17 residues. Germline CDR1 and CDR2: LGHNA and YNFKEQ. This chain's CDR3 is CASSHPSGSGDTGELFF. CDR3 bases: TGTGCCAGCAGCCATCCCAGCGGGAGCGGCGACACCGGGGAGCTGTTTTTT.

This chain joins TRBV5-1 and TRBJ2-2; maybe TRBD2 (5 bases). V shed 4 bases and J shed 4 bases, with 11 bases lying between them. Germline V gene sequence: CDR1 SGHRS, CDR2 YFSETQ. The CDR3 is 14 amino acids. The CDR3 reads CASSPGISTGELFF. The CDR3 DNA follows: TGCGCCAGCAGCCCGGGGATCTCCACCGGGGAGCTGTTTTTT.

This clone was detected only once. This sequence joins TRBV2 and TRBJ2-5; 7 nucleotides line up with TRBD2. The CDR3 has 14 residues. Per the germline V gene, CDR1 is SNHLY and CDR2 is FYNNEI. J was trimmed by 5 bases and V by 6 bases; bases with no gene match: 9. The CDR3 sequence: CASRGGGTGETQYF. In DNA form, the CDR3 reads TGTGCCAGCAGGGGGGGAGGGACGGGGGAGACCCAGTACTTC.

The CDR3 region has the DNA TGTGCCAGCACCGGAAGGGGTCCCGTCCAAGTCGAGCAGTACTTC. Amino acids: CASTGRGPVQVEQYF. The chain recombines TRBV7-9 with TRBJ2-7, with D maybe TRBD1 (5 bases). V was clipped by 7 bases and J by 6 bases, with 22 bases between them. CDR1 SEHNR and CDR2 FQNEAQ come from the germline V gene (reference sequence). The CDR3 has 15 amino acids.

The chain links TRBV19 to TRBJ1-1; TRBD1 is a possible D gene (6 bases). Germline V CDR1 and CDR2: LNHDA, SQIVND (reference sequence). The CDR3 loop spans 14 amino acids. V lost 0 bases to trimming and J lost 6 bases, with 11 bases between them. CDR3 protein: CASSIDTGRAEAFF. CDR3 DNA: TGTGCCAGTAGTATAGATACAGGGCGGGCTGAAGCTTTCTTT.

This chain connects TRBV7-9 to TRBJ2-3; tentative D call: TRBD2 (6 bases). V was clipped by 1 base and J by 3 bases, with 11 bases between them. The V gene's germline CDR1 is SEHNR and CDR2 FQNEAQ (reference sequence). This CDR3 has 15 amino acids. The CDR3: CASSLGRLVTDTQYF. The CDR3 DNA sequence: TGTGCCAGCAGCTTAGGCCGACTAGTTACAGATACGCAGTATTTT.